A single sample gave rise to the 25 T cell receptor beta chains below, sequenced in a study of blood T cell repertoires in COVID-19. Generated by immunoSEQ multiplex PCR, the TCRdb table keeps only in-frame clones and is missing some. Seen here are under 60,000 clones, approximately 80% observed once, and the top ten hold 20%. Sequenced input: peripheral blood. The receptors shown here come from a human donor with active or convalescent COVID-19. The donor label of this sample is uncertain.

In its sample, this clone was seen a few times. V and J are TRBV30 and TRBJ1-2; possibly TRBD1 for D (5 bases). The CDR3 runs 13 residues. V was shortened by 3 bases and J by 3 bases, with 11 bases between the two germline ends. The germline V gene has CDR1 GTSNPN and CDR2 SVGIG (reference sequence). CDR3 sequence reads: CAWRKGLDYGYTF. The CDR3 DNA sequence: TGTGCCTGGAGGAAGGGGCTAGACTATGGCTACACCTTC.

This clone has ten or more counts. The chain uses TRBV19 and TRBJ2-2; 10 bases agree with TRBD2. The germline CDR1 and CDR2 sequences are LNHDA and SQIVND (reference sequence). CDR3 size: 15 residues. After removal of 2 bases from V and 5 bases from J, the junction contained 2 bases not matched to a gene. CDR3 DNA sequence: TGTGCCAGTAGTATATCTAGCGGGAGAACCGGGGAGCTGTTTTTT. Its protein product is CASSISSGRTGELFF.

The J gene is TRBJ2-1, the V gene TRBV11-3; 15 bases line up with TRBD2. This CDR3 is 17 amino acids long. The germline CDR1 and CDR2 sequences are SGHNT and YENEEA. The trim removed 5 bases at V and 3 bases at J, leaving 5 bases unmatched. CDR3: CASSRGLAGGGYNEQFF. In nucleotides, the CDR3 is TGTGCCAGCAGCCGGGGACTAGCGGGGGGAGGCTACAATGAGCAGTTCTTC.

This chain links TRBV6-2 or TRBV6-3 with TRBJ1-5; possible D gene TRBD1, 5 bases. The CDR3 sequence is 15 residues long. The germline V and J ends were trimmed by 1 base and 9 bases, with 16 bases remaining between them. Germline CDR1 is MNHEY and CDR2 is SVGEGT. In DNA, the CDR3 is TGTGCCAGCAGTTACTACCTGGGGGGACTGGGGCCCCAGCATTTT. This translates into CASSYYLGGLGPQHF.

The chain is built from TRBV7-9 and TRBJ2-5; unclear D gene. Germline CDR1 reads SEHNR; CDR2 reads FQNEAQ (reference sequence). This CDR3 is built from 14 residues. Trimming took off 1 base at V and 1 base at J, with 7 bases between the two ends. The CDR3 DNA reads as TGTGCCAGCAGCTTAGTACTGGTCCAAGAGACCCAGTACTTC. Its protein is CASSLVLVQETQYF.

V and J are TRBV9 and TRBJ2-1, with 7 positions matching TRBD2. The junction had 13 bases not matched to a gene; V was cut back by 4 bases and J by 3 bases. The CDR3 is 17 residues long. The germline CDR1 and CDR2 sequences are SGDLS and YYNGEE. The CDR3 DNA reads as TGTGCCAGCAGCTTTTTAAGCGGGAACGACCTCTACAATGAGCAGTTCTTC. Its translation is CASSFLSGNDLYNEQFF.

V and J are TRBV7-3 and TRBJ2-1, with 7 bases aligning to TRBD1. Trimming at V came to 5 bases and at J to 7 bases, leaving 8 bases not matched to a gene. Germline CDR1 and CDR2: SGHTA and FQGTGA. The CDR3 runs to 14 residues. CDR3 in amino acids: CASSKTGVGNEQFF. In DNA form, the CDR3 reads TGTGCCAGCAGCAAAACAGGGGTCGGTAATGAGCAGTTCTTC.

This clone was picked up a small number of times. The rearrangement joins TRBV3-1 (or the pseudogene TRBV3-2) to TRBJ2-7, with D maybe TRBD2 (6 bases). The germline V gene encodes CDR1 LGHDT and CDR2 YNNKEL (reference sequence). The CDR3 spans 15 residues. The V and J ends lost 0 bases and 3 bases respectively, with 12 bases between them. CDR3 protein: CASSQEPGVVYEQYF. DNA for the CDR3: TGTGCCAGCAGCCAAGAACCGGGAGTAGTCTACGAGCAGTACTTC.

V gene TRBV7-2 combines with J gene TRBJ2-3; 13 bases are shared with TRBD2. Germline-derived CDR1 and CDR2 are SGHTA and FQGNSA. V dropped 6 bases and J dropped 4; count of bases not matched to a gene: 4. The CDR3 is made up of 15 amino acids. The CDR3 protein is CASSFGLAGADTQYF. CDR3 nucleotide sequence: TGTGCCAGCAGTTTCGGACTAGCGGGAGCAGATACGCAGTATTTT.

The rearrangement joins TRBV9 to TRBJ2-1; possibly TRBD2 for D (7 bases). V dropped 0 bases and J dropped 4 bases, with 14 bases sitting between them. The length of the CDR3 is 16 residues. The germline V gene has CDR1 SGDLS and CDR2 YYNGEE. The DNA for the CDR3 is TGTGCCAGCAGCGTAGGGGGGCTAGCGGAGTACAATGAGCAGTTCTTC. Protein sequence: CASSVGGLAEYNEQFF.

The V and J genes are TRBV3-1 (or the pseudogene TRBV3-2) and TRBJ2-3; the D is unclear. Per the germline V gene, CDR1 is LGHDT and CDR2 is YNNKEL (reference sequence). The CDR3 contains 15 residues. V lost 0 bases and J 3 bases, leaving 10 bases between the germline ends. CDR3 loop: CASSQDRLTTDTQYF. Written as DNA, the CDR3 is TGTGCCAGCAGCCAAGATCGGTTAACGACAGATACGCAGTATTTT.

Remarks on this clone: No DNA is shown, since the ends of the CDR3 on it are uncertain; the CDR3 is the one TCRdb lists. CDR3 protein: CASRLVGLGANVLTF. The V gene is TRBV12-2, the J gene TRBJ2-6; the tabulated D call, TRBD1, remains unverified against the DNA. TRBV12-2 is termed a pseudogene. The CDR3 is made up of 15 amino acids, end residues included.

This clone was seen more than once but under ten times. This chain connects TRBV29-1 to TRBJ1-2; D is possibly TRBD1 (5 bases). The V and J ends lost 7 bases and 6 bases respectively, with 21 bases between them. The length of the CDR3 is 14 residues. Germline CDR1 and CDR2: SQVTM and ANQGSEA. The CDR3 region is CSADSLTVQDGYTF. DNA for the CDR3: TGCAGCGCCGACTCCCTGACTGTACAGGATGGCTACACCTTC.

CDR3 loop: CASSAQGAATEQYF. The DNA for the CDR3 is TGTGCCAGCAGCGCGCAGGGGGCGGCTACCGAGCAGTACTTC. This rearrangement joins TRBV7-2 to TRBJ2-7; 8 nucleotides line up with TRBD1. The ends lost 5 bases at V and 6 bases at J; junction bases unmatched: 9. The CDR3 length is 14 residues. Germline V gene lookup returns CDR1 SGHTA and CDR2 FQGNSA. The whole variable domain, filled in from reference TRBV7-2 and TRBJ2-7, reads GAGVSQSPSNKVTEKGKDVELRCDPISGHTALYWYRQSLGQGLEFLIYFQGNSAPDKSGLPSDRFSAERTGGSVSTLTIQRTQQEDSAVYLCASSAQGAATEQYFGPGTRLTVT.

The chain employs TRBV3-1 (or the pseudogene TRBV3-2) and TRBJ1-3; no clear D gene. Between the trimmed V and J ends, which lost 8 bases and 2 bases, there was a span of 4 bases. The CDR3 has 11 amino acids. Per the germline V gene, CDR1 is LGHDT and CDR2 is YNNKEL (reference sequence). The CDR3 spells CASGPGNTIYF. The CDR3 region has the DNA TGTGCCAGCGGGCCTGGAAACACCATATATTTT.

This clone was detected only once. The V gene is TRBV9, the J gene TRBJ1-3; unclear D gene. The V and J ends lost 0 bases and 0 bases respectively, with 10 bases between them. This CDR3 is 16 amino acids long. Germline V gene data show CDR1 as SGDLS and CDR2 as YYNGEE. The CDR3 region is CASSVGGLDSGNTIYF. The CDR3 DNA reads as TGTGCCAGCAGCGTAGGAGGACTGGACTCTGGAAACACCATATATTTT.

In its sample, this clone was seen once. The CDR3 ends on some other residue instead of the conserved phenylalanine or tryptophan, so this is likely a read error. The limits of the CDR3 on the DNA are not certain, so only TCRdb's listed CDR3 is given. The rearrangement joins TRBV3-1 (or the pseudogene TRBV3-2) to TRBJ2-7; the table calls TRBD2, which could not be checked here. The CDR3 totals 13 residues, both ends included. Germline loops: CDR1 LGHDT, CDR2 YNNKEL (reference sequence). CDR3 loop: CASTFGEQVRAVL.

This chain connects TRBV5-1 to TRBJ2-1; TRBD2 might be the D (5 bases). V lost 1 base and J 6 bases, leaving 17 bases between the germline ends. The CDR3 has 16 residues. Looked up from germline, CDR1 is SGHRS and CDR2 is YFSETQ. CDR3 in amino acids: CASSLRTLSSRNEQFF. The CDR3 DNA follows: TGCGCCAGCAGCTTGAGGACTCTATCCTCACGCAATGAGCAGTTCTTC.

The chain links TRBV19 to TRBJ1-3; D is unclear. Trimming pared 6 bases from V and 0 bases from J, leaving 12 bases between. This CDR3 region has 15 residues. CDR1 is LNHDA, CDR2 SQIVND, per germline (reference sequence). The CDR3 spells CASRGRRASGNTIYF. CDR3 DNA: TGTGCCAGTAGAGGCAGGAGGGCCTCTGGAAACACCATATATTTT.

This clone is a singleton in its sample. This chain links TRBV5-1 with TRBJ2-3; 7 bases line up with TRBD2. The length of the CDR3 is 15 residues. Germline V gene data show CDR1 as SGHRS and CDR2 as YFSETQ. The V and J ends lost 4 bases and 4 bases, in that order; junction bases with no gene match: 9. This CDR3 is CASSRLASGADTQYF. CDR3 bases: TGCGCCAGCAGCCGGTTAGCCAGCGGGGCAGATACGCAGTATTTT. The whole variable domain, filled in from reference TRBV5-1 and TRBJ2-3, reads KAGVTQTPRYLIKTRGQQVTLSCSPISGHRSVSWYQQTPGQGLQFLFEYFSETQRNKGNFPGRFSGRQFSNSRSEMNVSTLELGDSALYLCASSRLASGADTQYFGPGTRLTVL.

The chain carries TRBV2 and TRBJ2-5, with 8 bases that match TRBD1. Germline CDR1 SNHLY, CDR2 FYNNEI. This CDR3 comprises 14 residues. V lost 7 bases, J lost 4 bases, and 8 bases stayed unmatched. DNA for the CDR3: TGTGCCAGCAACCTGGACAGGGTTGGAGAGACCCAGTACTTC. This gives the protein CASNLDRVGETQYF.

This clone showed up just a few times. The chain employs TRBV27 and TRBJ2-1; 16 positions agree with TRBD2. V was pared by 7 bases and J by 0 bases, with 9 bases of the junction left unmatched. The CDR3 spans 19 residues. CDR1 MNHEY and CDR2 SMNVEV come from the germline V gene (reference sequence). The CDR3 nucleotides are TGTGCCAGCAACTCTGCGGGACTAGCGGGAGGGAGCTCCTACAATGAGCAGTTCTTC. Its translation is CASNSAGLAGGSSYNEQFF.

The chain uses TRBV3-1 (or the pseudogene TRBV3-2) and TRBJ2-1; TRBD2 agrees at 14 bases. There are 16 residues in the CDR3. Germline trimming cut 9 bases from V and 5 bases from J; bases unmatched to any gene: 9. The germline gives CDR1 LGHDT, CDR2 YNNKEL (reference sequence). CDR3 in DNA: TGTGCCAGTTCCAGACTAGCGGGAGGGCCGGACAATGAGCAGTTCTTC. This codes for CASSRLAGGPDNEQFF.

The chain is built from TRBV7-2 and TRBJ2-2; D is unresolved. Trimming took 2 bases from V and 7 from J, leaving 5 bases between them. The CDR3 spans 12 residues. CDR1 and CDR2 (germline): SGHTA, FQGNSA. The DNA for the CDR3 is TGTGCCAGCAGCTTATCTATCGGGGAGCTGTTTTTT. Translating gives CASSLSIGELFF.

The chain recombines TRBV6-5 with TRBJ1-2, with 9 bases identical to TRBD1. J gave up 3 bases and V 4 bases, and 6 bases lay outside the gene matches. Germline-derived CDR1 and CDR2 are MNHEY and SVGAGI. The CDR3 runs 15 residues. The CDR3 reads CASSSAGQGYYGYTF. CDR3 sequence (DNA): TGTGCCAGCAGTTCAGCGGGACAGGGCTACTATGGCTACACCTTC.